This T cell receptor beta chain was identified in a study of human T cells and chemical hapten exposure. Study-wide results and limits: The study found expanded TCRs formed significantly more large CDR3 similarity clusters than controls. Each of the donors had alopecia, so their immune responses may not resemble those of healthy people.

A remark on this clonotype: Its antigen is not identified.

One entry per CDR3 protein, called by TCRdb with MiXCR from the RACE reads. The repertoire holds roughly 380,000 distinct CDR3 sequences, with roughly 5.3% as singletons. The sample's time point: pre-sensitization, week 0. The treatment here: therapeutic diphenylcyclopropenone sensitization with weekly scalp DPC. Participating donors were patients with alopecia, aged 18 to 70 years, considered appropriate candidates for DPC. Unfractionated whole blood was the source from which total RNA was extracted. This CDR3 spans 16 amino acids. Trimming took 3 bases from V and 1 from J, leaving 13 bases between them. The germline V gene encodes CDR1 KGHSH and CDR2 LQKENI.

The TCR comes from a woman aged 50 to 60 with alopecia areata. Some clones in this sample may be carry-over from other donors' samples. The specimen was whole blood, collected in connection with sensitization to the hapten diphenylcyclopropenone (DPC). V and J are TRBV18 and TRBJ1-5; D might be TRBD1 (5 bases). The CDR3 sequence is CASSPLLGGSNQPQHF. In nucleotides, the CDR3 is TGTGCCAGCTCACCTCTCCTGGGGGGGAGCAATCAGCCCCAGCATTTT.